This T cell receptor (beta chain) stems from a study of T-cell memory formation after mild COVID-19. TCRdb re-called the 5' RACE reads through MiXCR, storing one row per CDR3 protein. The table records approximately 400,000 distinct CDR3 sequences, more than 15% of them present only once. Germline CDR1 SQVTM, CDR2 ANQGSEA. Deletions cut 1 base from V and 8 bases from J, with 17 bases between. The CDR3 runs to 14 residues. This clonotype originated in a man younger than 35 who had mild COVID-19 (a few samples of this study predate the infection). Cell type and time point are not known. Material for sequencing was PBMCs or a T cell subset sorted from them (not recorded which). The rearrangement joins TRBV29-1 to TRBJ1-2; no firm D call. The CDR3, as DNA: TGCAGCGTTGAAGCGGGTGGCGCAGCTGAGGGCTACACCTTC. It is translated as CSVEAGGAAEGYTF.